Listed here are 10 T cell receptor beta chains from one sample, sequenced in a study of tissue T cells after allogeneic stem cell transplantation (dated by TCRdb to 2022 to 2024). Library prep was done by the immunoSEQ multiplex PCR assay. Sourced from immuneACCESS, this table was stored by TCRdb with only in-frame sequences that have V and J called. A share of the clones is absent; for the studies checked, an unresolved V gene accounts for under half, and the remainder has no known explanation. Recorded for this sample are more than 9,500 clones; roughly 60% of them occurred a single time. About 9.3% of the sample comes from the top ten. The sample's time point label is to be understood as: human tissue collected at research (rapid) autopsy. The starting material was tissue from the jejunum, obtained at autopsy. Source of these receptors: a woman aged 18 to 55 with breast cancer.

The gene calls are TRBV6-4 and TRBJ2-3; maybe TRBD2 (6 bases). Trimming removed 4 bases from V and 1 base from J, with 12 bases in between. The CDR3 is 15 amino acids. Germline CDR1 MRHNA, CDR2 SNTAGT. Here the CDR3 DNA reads TGTGCCAGCAGTGTTTCGCGGGGAGGCACAGATACGCAGTATTTT. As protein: CASSVSRGGTDTQYF.

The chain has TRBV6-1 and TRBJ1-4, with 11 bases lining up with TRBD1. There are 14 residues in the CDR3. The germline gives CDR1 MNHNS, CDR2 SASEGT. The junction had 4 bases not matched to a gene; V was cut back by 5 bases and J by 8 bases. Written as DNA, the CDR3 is TGTGCCAGCAGTCTCGGACAGGGGGCCGAAAAACTGTTTTTT. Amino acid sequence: CASSLGQGAEKLFF.

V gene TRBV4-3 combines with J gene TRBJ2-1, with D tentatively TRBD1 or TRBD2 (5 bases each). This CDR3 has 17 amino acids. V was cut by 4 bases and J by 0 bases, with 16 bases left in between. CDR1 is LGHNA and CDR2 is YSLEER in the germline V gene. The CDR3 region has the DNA TGCGCCAGCAGCCGGGACCTTAGAACTAGCTCCTACAATGAGCAGTTCTTC. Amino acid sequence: CASSRDLRTSSYNEQFF.

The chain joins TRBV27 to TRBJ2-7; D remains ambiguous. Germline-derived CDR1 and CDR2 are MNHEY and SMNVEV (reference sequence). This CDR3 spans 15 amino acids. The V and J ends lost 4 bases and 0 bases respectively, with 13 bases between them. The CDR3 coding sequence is TGTGCCAGCAGTTCATGGGTACAACGCTCCTACGAGCAGTACTTC. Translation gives CASSSWVQRSYEQYF.

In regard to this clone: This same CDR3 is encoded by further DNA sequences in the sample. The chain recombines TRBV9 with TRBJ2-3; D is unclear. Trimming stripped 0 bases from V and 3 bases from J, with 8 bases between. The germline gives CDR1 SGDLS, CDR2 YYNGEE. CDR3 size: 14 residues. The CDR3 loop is CASSVGLGTDTQYF. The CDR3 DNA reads TGTGCCAGCAGCGTAGGGCTAGGGACAGATACGCAGTATTTT. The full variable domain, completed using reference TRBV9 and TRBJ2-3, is DSGVTQTPKHLITATGQRVTLRCSPRSGDLSVYWYQQSLDQGLQFLIQYYNGEERAKGNILERFSAQQFPDLHSELNLSSLELGDSALYFCASSVGLGTDTQYFGPGTRLTVL.

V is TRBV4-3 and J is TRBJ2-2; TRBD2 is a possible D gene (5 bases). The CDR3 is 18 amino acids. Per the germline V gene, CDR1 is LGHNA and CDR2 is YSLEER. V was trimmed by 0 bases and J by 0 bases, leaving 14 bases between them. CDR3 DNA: TGCGCCAGCAGCCAAGATCGGGGTGGGTCCTCGAACACCGGGGAGCTGTTTTTT. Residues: CASSQDRGGSSNTGELFF.

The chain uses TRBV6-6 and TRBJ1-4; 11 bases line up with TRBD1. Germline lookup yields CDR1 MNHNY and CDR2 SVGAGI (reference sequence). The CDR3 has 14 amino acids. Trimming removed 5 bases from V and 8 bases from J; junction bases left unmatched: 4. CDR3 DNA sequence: TGTGCCAGCAGTCTCGGACAGGGGGCCGAAAAACTGTTTTTT. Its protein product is CASSLGQGAEKLFF.

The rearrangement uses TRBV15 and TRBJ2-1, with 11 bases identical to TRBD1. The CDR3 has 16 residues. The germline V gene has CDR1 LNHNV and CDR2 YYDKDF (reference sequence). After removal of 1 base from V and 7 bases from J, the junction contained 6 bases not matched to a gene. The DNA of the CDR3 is TGTGCCACCAGCAGAGTAGGACAGGGGGCTGATAATGAGCAGTTCTTC. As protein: CATSRVGQGADNEQFF.

CDR3 region: CASTRGGRKGYTF. Here the CDR3 DNA reads TGTGCCAGCACTCGAGGGGGCCGAAAGGGCTACACCTTC. V is TRBV12-3 or TRBV12-4 and J is TRBJ1-2; 7 bases map to TRBD1. This CDR3 spans 13 amino acids. V was pared by 7 bases and J by 8 bases, with 10 bases of the junction left unmatched.

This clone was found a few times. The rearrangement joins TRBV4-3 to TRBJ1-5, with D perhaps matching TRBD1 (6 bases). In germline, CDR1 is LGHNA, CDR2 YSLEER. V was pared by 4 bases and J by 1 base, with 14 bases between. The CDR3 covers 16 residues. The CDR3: CASSRSITGSNQPQHF. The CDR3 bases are TGCGCCAGCAGCCGATCAATAACAGGGAGCAATCAGCCCCAGCATTTT.